This T cell receptor beta chain derives from a study of blood T cell repertoires in COVID-19 (TCRdb year 2020). In terms of the full investigation: Collaborator samples came from the United States, Italy and Spain and covered acute and convalescent phases of COVID-19. The prospective study material was composed of cDNA or gDNA derived from T cells, B-cell-depleted T cells, or PBMCs. Deeply sampled blood TCRbeta repertoires from subjects exposed to, actively infected with, or recovered from COVID-19 were included in the dataset. The repertoires were released in a freely available public database intended as a resource for research on the immune response to SARS-CoV-2. Samples were obtained from the ongoing ImmuneRACE study (first 160 participants) and from 1,254 subjects provided by 6 global collaborators. Nearly every sample came with metadata listing a de-identified subject ID, COVID-19 status, age in years and sex. HLA class I and class II types, where available, came from metadata supplied by the sample provider rather than from assay-based typing. What the study reported, not specific to this receptor: The amount of clinical and demographic metadata varied by source and participant and was provided uncurated.

About this clone: Its antigen target is currently unknown. Base qualities are not provided; no much larger clone lies one nucleotide away.

TCRbeta CDR3 regions were amplified from genomic DNA using the immunoSEQ Assay, a bias-controlled multiplex PCR. The original pipeline was this. Within the assay, amplification of reference gene primers was used to estimate how many nucleated cells each sample contained. Sequence reads were collapsed and filtered to measure the absolute abundance of every unique TCRbeta CDR3 rearrangement. For each sample, productive Simpson clonality was calculated as the square root of Simpson's diversity index over productive rearrangements. TCRdb took this table from immuneACCESS and kept in-frame rearrangements with V and J called. Such tables lack part of the clones; where checked against another copy, unresolved V genes explain under half of the gap, and the rest is unexplained. The DNA gave D and trimming, while V, J and clone size come from that table. The sample includes fewer than 250,000 clones, with about 83% observed a single time. The ten largest make up roughly 4% of the sample.

V loses 6 bases, J loses 7 bases, and the germline ends lie 10 bases apart. CDR1 and CDR2 were assigned from the germline V gene as MGHDK and SYGVNS. The CDR3 starts with the cysteine, ends with the phenylalanine, and has 12 residues. The only DNA kept is the CDR3, 36 bases in frame from the first base. The collaborating institutions used their own protocols to collect whole blood in K2EDTA tubes. For TCRbeta analysis, collaborator samples were shipped as frozen whole blood, as isolated PBMCs, or as DNA extracted from either sample type. Rearrangement joined TRBV25-1 to TRBJ2-1; a weak D assignment points to TRBD2 (6 bases agree). The clonotype comes from a man aged 45 to 65 with acute or convalescent COVID-19. What was sequenced was peripheral blood. CDR3 sequence: CASRTAGNEQFF. The DNA sequence reads TGTGCCAGCAGGACCGCGGGGAATGAGCAGTTCTTC.